Following are 28 T cell receptor beta chains from one sample sequenced in a study of T cells in localized non-small cell lung cancer. Sequencing was performed with immunoSEQ multiplex PCR; in TCRdb, only in-frame clones are kept and a portion is missing. Of over 1,500 clones in the sample, approximately 35% are singletons; the top ten hold about 7%. The material was lung tumor tissue, obtained before any cancer treatment. The receptors come from a female donor over 55 with stage II squamous cell lung carcinoma.

The rearrangement joins TRBV6-8 to TRBJ2-5; D remains unclear. The CDR3 is made up of 16 amino acids. Per the germline V gene, CDR1 is MNHGY and CDR2 is SAAAGT. V gave up 5 bases and J gave up 1 base, with 17 bases separating them. The CDR3 bases are TGTGCCAGCAGTGACCTACTCTCGCAGGTCCAAGAGACCCAGTACTTC. It is translated as CASSDLLSQVQETQYF.

This clone occurred a few times. V and J are TRBV19 and TRBJ1-2; 9 bases map to TRBD1. J lost 4 bases, V lost 5 bases, and 2 bases had no gene match. CDR3 length: 13 amino acids. From germline, CDR1 is LNHDA and CDR2 SQIVND (reference sequence). CDR3 DNA: TGTGCCAGTAGTGTACAGGGGGCCTATGGCTACACCTTC. This codes for CASSVQGAYGYTF.

The chain is built from TRBV14 and TRBJ1-6; no clear D. This CDR3 spans 12 amino acids. Germline V CDR1 and CDR2: SGHDN, FVKESK. The V gene lost 7 bases and the J gene lost 7 bases, with 8 bases spanning the gap. The CDR3 nucleotides read TGTGCCAGCAACATGGGGAATTCACCCCTCCACTTT. It encodes CASNMGNSPLHF.

The rearrangement links TRBV30 to TRBJ1-1; possibly TRBD1 for D (6 bases). V lost 2 bases, J lost 2 bases, and 9 bases lay in between. The CDR3 extends over 13 amino acids. In germline, CDR1 is GTSNPN, CDR2 SVGIG (reference sequence). This CDR3 is CAWSRDINTEAFF. For the CDR3, the DNA is TGTGCCTGGAGTCGGGACATAAACACTGAAGCTTTCTTT.

The rearrangement joins TRBV28 to TRBJ2-7; 9 bases match TRBD1. The length of the CDR3 is 16 residues. Germline V CDR1 and CDR2: MDHEN, SYDVKM. Trimming at V came to 5 bases and at J to 2 bases, leaving 10 bases not matched to a gene. The CDR3 nucleotides are TGTGCCAGCAGTGGTATCGGACAGGGGAGTCCCTACGAGCAGTACTTC. Translating gives CASSGIGQGSPYEQYF.

J is TRBJ1-2 and V is TRBV29-1, with a weak D call TRBD1 (6 bases). The CDR3 spans 14 residues. Trimming stripped 4 bases from V and 4 bases from J, with 16 bases between. Germline CDR1 reads SQVTM; CDR2 reads ANQGSEA. In DNA form, the CDR3 reads TGCAGCGTTGGGGCAGGGGCCCTGGGCTATGGCTACACCTTC. It is translated as CSVGAGALGYGYTF.

V is TRBV18 and J is TRBJ1-1; 11 bases fit TRBD1. Germline V CDR1 and CDR2: KGHSH, LQKENI. Trimming removed 1 base from V and 12 bases from J; junction bases left unmatched: 4. The CDR3 sequence is 13 residues long. CDR3 sequence reads: CASSPRGQGETFF. CDR3 nucleotide sequence: TGTGCCAGCTCACCACGGGGACAGGGGGAGACTTTCTTT.

The chain has TRBV19 and TRBJ2-3; 8 bases fit TRBD2. Per germline, CDR1 LNHDA and CDR2 SQIVND (reference sequence). The CDR3 consists of 16 residues. J gave up 6 bases and V 0 bases, and 8 bases lay outside the gene matches. CDR3 sequence: CASSIDLTGGRDTQYF. In nucleotides, the CDR3 is TGTGCCAGTAGTATAGATCTGACGGGGGGGAGGGATACGCAGTATTTT. Based on the CDR3 plus reference TRBV19 and TRBJ2-3, the full variable domain is DGGITQSPKYLFRKEGQNVTLSCEQNLNHDAMYWYRQDPGQGLRLIYYSQIVNDFQKGDIAEGYSVSREKKESFPLTVTSAQKNPTAFYLCASSIDLTGGRDTQYFGPGTRLTVL.

The chain carries TRBV1 and TRBJ1-5; whether TRBD1, the table's D call, matches the DNA was not checked. TRBV1 is assigned pseudogene status. There are 15 residues in the CDR3. The CDR3 DNA reads as TGCGCCAGCAGCCAAGTCAGGGGGTCGAATCAGCCCCAGCATTTT. Translated: CASSQVRGSNQPQHF.

V is TRBV11-3 and J is TRBJ1-2, with D perhaps matching TRBD1 (6 bases). V was pared by 5 bases and J by 0 bases, with 22 bases between. The CDR3 is 18 amino acids. Germline V gene sequence: CDR1 SGHNT, CDR2 YENEEA. The CDR3 DNA sequence: TGTGCCAGCAGCCCCTACATAGGGGGGGGAGGGTCTAACTATGGCTACACCTTC. Translated, it gives CASSPYIGGGGSNYGYTF.

A note on this clone: The junction and the germline gene differ at one end; a read error may be behind it. V is TRBV5-1 and J is TRBJ2-7; a weak D match, TRBD2 (6 bases). Germline assignment: CDR1 SGHRS and CDR2 YFSETQ. The CDR3 spans 14 residues. The CDR3 reads CASSRVGGPDEQYF. The CDR3 DNA reads TGCGCCAGCAGCCGGGTCGGGGGACCCGACGAGCAATACTTC.

The CDR3 region is CASSEGTGAGWGTQYF. CDR3 coding DNA: TGCGCCAGCAGCGAGGGGACTGGGGCCGGGTGGGGTACGCAGTATTTT. The chain has TRBV5-1 and TRBJ2-3, with D perhaps matching TRBD2 (6 bases). The CDR3 covers 16 residues. V was cut by 4 bases and J by 8 bases, with 23 bases left in between. From germline, CDR1 is SGHRS and CDR2 YFSETQ.

This CDR3 reads CAWSVVRGNQPQHF. The CDR3 DNA reads TGTGCCTGGAGTGTAGTCAGGGGGAATCAGCCCCAGCATTTT. The rearrangement joins TRBV30 to TRBJ1-5; TRBD1 aligns across 7 bases. The CDR3 is made up of 14 amino acids. Germline-derived CDR1 and CDR2 are GTSNPN and SVGIG (reference sequence). The ends lost 0 bases at V and 4 bases at J; junction bases unmatched: 3. Supplemented by reference TRBV30 and TRBJ1-5, the full variable domain reads SQTIHQWPATLVQPVGSPLSLECTVEGTSNPNLYWYRQAAGRGLQLLFYSVGIGQISSEVPQNLSASRPQDRQFILSSKKLLLSDSGFYLCAWSVVRGNQPQHFGDGTRLSIL.

This clone was observed a few times. The gene calls are TRBV7-5 and TRBJ2-7; the DNA was not compared with TRBD2, the D call given in the table. TRBV7-5 is a pseudogene. This CDR3 contains 16 residues. CDR3: CASSLGGQPFPYEQYF. As DNA, the CDR3 is TGTGCCAGCAGCTTAGGAGGGCAGCCTTTCCCCTACGAGCAGTACTTC.

The J gene is TRBJ1-1, the V gene TRBV25-1; no firm D call. Germline assignment: CDR1 MGHDK and CDR2 SYGVNS. Trimming removed 2 bases from V and 3 bases from J, with 7 bases in between. There are 13 residues in the CDR3. The CDR3 nucleotides are TGTGCCAGCAGTGAACATTTAGACACTGAAGCTTTCTTT. Its translation is CASSEHLDTEAFF. Combining the CDR3 with reference TRBV25-1 and TRBJ1-1 gives the whole variable domain EADIYQTPRYLVIGTGKKITLECSQTMGHDKMYWYQQDPGMELHLIHYSYGVNSTEKGDLSSESTVSRIRTEHFPLTLESARPSHTSQYLCASSEHLDTEAFFGQGTRLTVV.

The chain is built from TRBV10-2 and TRBJ1-1; 7 bases map to TRBD1. V was clipped by 2 bases and J by 10 bases; unmatched bases: 7. Germline loops: CDR1 WSHSY, CDR2 SAAADI. This CDR3 is 13 amino acids long. The DNA for the CDR3 is TGCGCCAGCAGTGAGCTATTAGGGGGCTCAGCTTTCTTT. This codes for CASSELLGGSAFF.

J is TRBJ1-2 and V is TRBV14; D not resolved. The CDR3 contains 14 residues. The V and J ends lost 1 base and 4 bases respectively, with 10 bases between them. Germline values: CDR1 SGHDN, CDR2 FVKESK. The CDR3 here is CASSQGREGYGYTF. The CDR3, as DNA: TGTGCCAGCAGCCAAGGACGGGAAGGCTATGGCTACACCTTC.

This clone occurred once. V and J are TRBV12-5 and TRBJ2-5; D gene unclear. The V gene's germline CDR1 is LGHNT and CDR2 FRNRAP. The length of the CDR3 is 11 residues. V was pared by 3 bases and J by 4 bases, with 3 bases between. The CDR3: CASGFLETQYF. Written as DNA, the CDR3 is TGTGCTAGTGGTTTTCTAGAGACCCAGTACTTC.

The rearrangement links TRBV6-8 to TRBJ2-1, with TRBD2 matching 13 bases. The CDR3 is made up of 18 amino acids. V lost 6 bases, J lost 6 bases, and 14 bases stayed unmatched. Germline CDR1 is MNHGY and CDR2 is SAAAGT. CDR3 sequence: CASSHRLAGGLSGNEQFF. CDR3 DNA sequence: TGTGCCAGCAGCCATAGACTAGCGGGGGGTCTTAGTGGCAATGAGCAGTTCTTC.

Judged by abundance, this clone is large. The chain joins TRBV30 to TRBJ2-5, with D unresolved. Germline CDR1 is GTSNPN and CDR2 is SVGIG (reference sequence). V was cut by 0 bases and J by 5 bases, with 13 bases left in between. CDR3 length: 14 residues. This CDR3 reads CAWSVRVPAETQYF. In nucleotides, the CDR3 is TGTGCCTGGAGTGTACGGGTCCCAGCGGAGACCCAGTACTTC.

V usage is TRBV30 and J usage is TRBJ1-1; D is uncertain. The CDR3 covers 12 residues. Germline CDR1 is GTSNPN and CDR2 is SVGIG (reference sequence). With 2 bases removed from V and 1 base from J, the gap between germline ends came to 5 bases. The CDR3 is CAWSRQNTEAFF. CDR3 coding DNA: TGTGCCTGGAGTAGACAGAACACTGAAGCTTTCTTT.

The chain links TRBV6-8 to TRBJ2-7; weak D call: TRBD2 (7 bases). Germline values: CDR1 MNHGY, CDR2 SAAAGT. V was pared by 5 bases and J by 0 bases, with 11 bases between. The CDR3 contains 14 residues. The CDR3 sequence is CASSRGASSYEQYF. The CDR3 DNA is TGTGCCAGCAGTCGGGGGGCGTCCTCCTACGAGCAGTACTTC.

By sample fraction, this clone is large. The DNA for the CDR3 is TGTGCCAGCAGACCTTTCGACAGGGGGGACATTCAGTACTTC. Amino acid sequence: CASRPFDRGDIQYF. V gene TRBV11-3 combines with J gene TRBJ2-4, with 9 bases that match TRBD1. Germline V lookup: CDR1 SGHNT, CDR2 YENEEA. Trimming removed 6 bases from V and 8 bases from J; junction bases left unmatched: 8. The CDR3 runs 14 residues.

This clone was detected only a few times. This CDR3 is CASSLDTYSPLHF. CDR3 nucleotide sequence: TGTGCCAGCAGTTTAGACACCTATTCACCCCTCCACTTT. The chain has TRBV9 and TRBJ1-6, with no clear D. The germline V gene encodes CDR1 SGDLS and CDR2 YYNGEE. V shed 5 bases and J shed 8 bases, with 11 bases lying between them. The CDR3 covers 13 residues.

The V call is TRBV7-5, the J call TRBJ1-2; TRBD1 reflects the table's D call only, with no check against the DNA. TRBV7-5 is deemed a pseudogene. CDR3 length: 14 residues. Here the CDR3 DNA reads TGTGCCAGCAGCTTAGGGGGGCCTAACTATGGCTACACCTTC. Protein product: CASSLGGPNYGYTF.

This clone has only a few counts. J is TRBJ1-2 and V is TRBV9; D remains unclear. The CDR3 consists of 13 residues. V was cut by 5 bases and J by 7 bases, with 15 bases left in between. CDR1 is SGDLS and CDR2 is YYNGEE in the germline V gene. This CDR3 is CASSDGGGLGYTF. The CDR3 coding sequence is TGTGCCAGCAGTGATGGCGGCGGGCTTGGCTACACCTTC. Supplemented by reference TRBV9 and TRBJ1-2, the full variable domain reads DSGVTQTPKHLITATGQRVTLRCSPRSGDLSVYWYQQSLDQGLQFLIQYYNGEERAKGNILERFSAQQFPDLHSELNLSSLELGDSALYFCASSDGGGLGYTFGSGTRLTVV.

CDR3 residues: CASSLGILSGELFF. The DNA of the CDR3 is TGTGCCAGCAGCTTGGGGATCTTGTCCGGGGAGCTGTTTTTT. The V call is TRBV11-3, the J call TRBJ2-2; no clear D gene. Germline assignment: CDR1 SGHNT and CDR2 YENEEA. The V end lost 3 bases, the J end lost 6 bases, and 11 bases lay between the germline ends. The length of the CDR3 is 14 residues.

The rearrangement links TRBV28 to TRBJ1-2, with D perhaps TRBD1 (5 bases). Germline assignment: CDR1 MDHEN and CDR2 SYDVKM. This CDR3 spans 15 amino acids. Trimming left V 10 bases short and J 4 bases short, with 22 bases between. The DNA of the CDR3 is TGTGCCACGACGTTGGGCGGGGGAATTGCCTATGGCTACACCTTC. This codes for CATTLGGGIAYGYTF.